This section outlines one T cell receptor beta chain sequence together with its context. It was with a sample-barcoded 5' primer and a J-beta primer mix that a second PCR of about 6 to 12 cycles was run. MiXCR, run by TCRdb on the 5' RACE reads, gives a single entry per CDR3 protein. The sample records around 600,000 distinct CDR3 sequences, 40% to 50% being singletons. Per the germline V gene, CDR1 is SGHTA and CDR2 is FQGNSA. This CDR3 has 17 amino acids. V was pared by 4 bases and J by 5 bases, with 7 bases of the junction left unmatched. This specimen comes from a study of blood T cells in healthy people across ages.

This receptor was taken from a man older than 75 in good health. The rearrangement links TRBV7-2 to TRBJ2-1, with 14 bases matching TRBD2. The sequencing input was blood. The CDR3: CASSSGTSGGTNNEQFF. In DNA, the CDR3 is TGTGCCAGCAGCTCGGGGACTAGCGGGGGAACTAACAATGAGCAGTTCTTC.